The sequence of this T cell receptor beta chain was determined in a study of CD8 T cells in ankylosing spondylitis (dated by TCRdb to between 2016 and 2019). Regarding the study in general: To find TCR variants linked to disease, the study profiled T cell receptor beta repertoires in ankylosing spondylitis patients and healthy donors. The whole study cohort included roughly 110 healthy donors and 20 to 25 ankylosing spondylitis patients. Peripheral blood was sampled, and synovial fluid was additionally collected from ankylosing spondylitis patients.

The CDR3 contains 14 residues, cysteine and phenylalanine counted. Only the CDR3 part of the read is kept: 42 bases, read in frame from the first base. Trimming takes 7 bases from V and 1 base from J, and the germline ends sit 12 bases apart. TCRdb shows the sequencer as Illumina HiSeq 2500. TCR beta libraries were prepared by quantitative 5'-RACE with molecular barcodes. The paper's processing steps were these. A new computational method based on a probabilistic model of VDJ rearrangement was used to identify disease-linked TCR variants. Through fastp at Q25 and MiXCR, TCRdb rebuilt clones from the public reads, retaining in-frame beta chains. Every distinct CDR3 protein forms one entry, paired with its most common genes and DNA. TCRdb's processing, not the study's, gives the V and J calls here. A total of tens of thousands of distinct CDR3 sequences appear in this sample, 6% of them only once. Roughly 12% of the sample comes from the top ten.

This clonotype was seen ten or more times. Its target antigen remains unknown. No much larger clone is present one base from it, and per-base qualities are unavailable. Overall study outcomes, separate from this receptor: A CD8+ phenotype was shown by the disease-linked clones, which were found at relatively low frequencies in peripheral blood. The disease-linked clones were reported as significantly enriched in matched synovial fluid samples from ankylosing spondylitis patients. Some motif variants had previously been reported in the synovial fluid and blood of reactive arthritis patients, which suggests shared mechanisms of disease initiation. A TCR beta motif of eight highly homologous amino acid variants appeared characteristic of blood from ankylosing spondylitis patients.

This receptor chain uses TRBV12-3 or TRBV12-4 and TRBJ2-3; possibly the D gene is TRBD2, per 6 matching bases. This clonotype originated in a male donor with ankylosing spondylitis or in good health (not recorded which). Sequencing was carried out using blood, either unsorted or a sorted T cell fraction (not recorded which). CDR3 loop: CASTRDLGTDTQYF. The nucleotide sequence reads as follows: TGTGCCAGCACCCGGGACTTGGGCACAGATACGCAGTATTTT.